The clone carrying this T cell receptor (beta chain) showed up just a few times. Its antigen is unidentified. The sample belongs to a study of T cell repertoires in cytomegalovirus infection. At the level of the study: Through public TCR beta signatures, both CMV infection and matching HLA type were indicated.

Using its own MiXCR run on the reads, TCRdb lists one record per CDR3 protein. The sample has approximately 990,000 distinct CDR3 sequences, around 31% seen once. Study-level points and caveats: Across the ex vivo response, the dominant clonotypes were HLA-C-restricted CMV-specific TCR beta clonotypes.

Sequences were derived from cultured CD8+ T cells from PBMCs, sampled from culture after CMV antigen stimulation. The sequence was obtained from a human donor in good health (CMV status not recorded). Some clones in this sample may be carry-over from other donors' samples.

CDR3 loop: CASSLVAIVEDTQYF. Written as DNA, the CDR3 is TGTGCCAGCAGCTTAGTGGCGATCGTAGAGGATACGCAGTATTTT. The rearrangement uses TRBV7-9 and TRBJ2-3; D not resolved. This CDR3 region has 15 residues. Germline CDR1 and CDR2: SEHNR and FQNEAQ (reference sequence). Trimming shortened V by 1 base and J by 6 bases, and 14 bases separated the two germline ends.